Presented here are 27 T cell receptor beta chains from one specimen sequenced in a study of shared clonotypes between healthy human individuals. Produced via immunoSEQ multiplex PCR; TCRdb's table is partial and in-frame only. The sample includes some 900,000 clones, 76% seen only once; the top ten take approximately 1.5%. Sequencing was done on a sample of memory CD4+ T cells sorted from blood. Noted subset: CD45RA-negative fraction. These receptors were taken from a man between 18 and 29 years old in good health.

V and J are TRBV5-1 and TRBJ1-1, with TRBD1 as a possible D gene (6 bases). CDR1 is SGHRS, CDR2 YFSETQ, per germline. Trimming stripped 3 bases from V and 3 bases from J, with 12 bases between. CDR3 size: 14 residues. CDR3 sequence reads: CASSSGGGYTEAFF. DNA of the CDR3: TGCGCCAGCAGCTCCGGGGGCGGGTACACTGAAGCTTTCTTT.

This chain joins TRBV5-8 and TRBJ1-2, with 7 bases fitting TRBD1. CDR3 length equals 15 residues. From germline, CDR1 is SGHTS and CDR2 YDEGEE. V shed 4 bases, J shed 0 bases, and the junction held 6 bases outside the gene matches. The CDR3: CASSTGQLTNYGYTF. For the CDR3, the DNA is TGTGCCAGCAGCACGGGACAGCTAACTAACTATGGCTACACCTTC.

V gene TRBV18 combines with J gene TRBJ2-1; D not certain. The CDR3 spans 13 residues. CDR1 is KGHSH and CDR2 is LQKENI in the germline V gene. Trimming shortened V by 2 bases and J by 8 bases, and 10 bases separated the two germline ends. The CDR3 region has the DNA TGTGCCAGCTCACCAGGGTTAGTAGATGAGCAGTTCTTC. This encodes CASSPGLVDEQFF.

This clone was seen a handful of times. The gene calls are TRBV7-9 and TRBJ2-1; TRBD2 might be the D (6 bases). Trimming cost V 3 bases and J 4 bases, with 13 bases left between them. This CDR3 has 15 residues. The germline V gene encodes CDR1 SEHNR and CDR2 FQNEAQ (reference sequence). The CDR3 coding sequence is TGTGCCAGCAGCTTCGACGGGGGTAATTACAATGAGCAGTTCTTC. It is translated as CASSFDGGNYNEQFF.

The chain carries TRBV5-1 and TRBJ2-6; TRBD1 might be the D (6 bases). Germline V gene sequence: CDR1 SGHRS, CDR2 YFSETQ. The V end lost 3 bases, the J end lost 0 bases, and 10 bases lay between the germline ends. This CDR3 has 16 residues. The CDR3 region is CASSSGVGSGANVLTF. CDR3 DNA sequence: TGCGCCAGCAGCTCAGGGGTGGGCTCTGGGGCCAACGTCCTGACTTTC.

This clone has a handful of counts. The V gene is TRBV10-1, the J gene TRBJ1-5; TRBD1 matches 10 bases. Looked up from germline, CDR1 is WNHNN and CDR2 is SYGVQD (reference sequence). CDR3 size: 18 residues. The J segment lost 7 bases and the V segment lost 2 bases, leaving 14 bases of the junction unmatched. The CDR3 sequence is CASSEPRDRGFWRQPQHF. Written as DNA, the CDR3 is TGCGCCAGCAGTGAGCCGAGGGACAGGGGTTTCTGGCGGCAGCCCCAGCATTTT.

This clone was counted ten times or more. The chain combines TRBV19 with TRBJ2-1; 7 nucleotides agree with TRBD1. The CDR3 spans 15 residues. The trim removed 3 bases at V and 6 bases at J, leaving 8 bases unmatched. Germline V gene sequence: CDR1 LNHDA, CDR2 SQIVND (reference sequence). The CDR3 reads CASSISGQVSNEQFF. The CDR3, as DNA: TGTGCCAGTAGTATTTCCGGACAGGTGAGCAATGAGCAGTTCTTC.

V usage is TRBV19 and J usage is TRBJ1-2, with TRBD1 identical over 7 bases. V dropped 5 bases and J dropped 4; count of bases not matched to a gene: 7. The CDR3 contains 14 residues. Germline loops: CDR1 LNHDA, CDR2 SQIVND (reference sequence). The CDR3: CASSPLAGGYGYTF. CDR3 nucleotides: TGTGCCAGTAGTCCCTTGGCAGGGGGCTATGGCTACACCTTC.

In regard to this clone: Distinct nucleotide sequences in the sample also encode this CDR3. The chain is built from TRBV11-2 and TRBJ2-1; D tentatively reads TRBD1 or TRBD2 (5 bases each). This CDR3 comprises 13 residues. Trimming pared 1 base from V and 7 bases from J, leaving 8 bases between. From germline, CDR1 is SGHAT and CDR2 FQNNGV. CDR3 nucleotide sequence: TGTGCCAGCAGCTTAGGGGGGAGAAATGAGCAGTTCTTC. It specifies CASSLGGRNEQFF.

V and J are TRBV28 and TRBJ2-5; D assignment may be TRBD1 or TRBD2 (5 bases each). Trimming shortened V by 2 bases and J by 0 bases, and 13 bases separated the two germline ends. Germline CDR1 is MDHEN and CDR2 is SYDVKM. The CDR3 covers 16 residues. CDR3 bases: TGTGCCAGCAGTTTAGAAGGGACGGCGTACCAAGAGACCCAGTACTTC. The encoded protein is CASSLEGTAYQETQYF.

The chain combines TRBV10-1 with TRBJ2-1, with 12 bases matching TRBD2. The V and J ends lost 4 bases and 9 bases, in that order; junction bases with no gene match: 4. Germline V gene lookup returns CDR1 WNHNN and CDR2 SYGVQD (reference sequence). The CDR3 has 14 residues. The CDR3 DNA reads TGCGCCAGCAGTGGGACTAGCGGGATGAGTGAGCAGTTCTTC. This encodes CASSGTSGMSEQFF.

V gene TRBV6-6 combines with J gene TRBJ1-6; 7 bases are shared with TRBD1. The germline CDR1 and CDR2 sequences are MNHNY and SVGAGI (reference sequence). This CDR3 is built from 15 residues. Germline trimming cut 7 bases from V and 5 bases from J; bases unmatched to any gene: 8. CDR3 region: CASTTGESDNSPLHF. The CDR3 DNA sequence: TGTGCCAGCACCACAGGGGAGTCTGATAATTCACCCCTCCACTTT.

V usage is TRBV11-2 and J usage is TRBJ2-7; 10 bases align to TRBD2. Losses at the gene ends were 3 bases for V and 3 bases for J; bases not matched to a gene: 5. The CDR3 is 15 amino acids. Looked up from germline, CDR1 is SGHAT and CDR2 is FQNNGV. Written as DNA, the CDR3 is TGTGCCAGCAGCTTTCTAGCGGGGGTCAACTACGAGCAGTACTTC. The encoded protein is CASSFLAGVNYEQYF.

The chain combines TRBV19 with TRBJ2-7; TRBD2 agrees at 11 bases. The CDR3 has 15 residues. Germline values: CDR1 LNHDA, CDR2 SQIVND (reference sequence). Trimming removed 6 bases from V and 7 bases from J; junction bases left unmatched: 11. CDR3 sequence: CASRTTSGTLGEQYF. The CDR3 coding sequence is TGTGCCAGTAGAACGACTAGCGGGACCCTCGGGGAGCAGTACTTC. Filled out from reference TRBV19 and TRBJ2-7, the complete variable domain reads DGGITQSPKYLFRKEGQNVTLSCEQNLNHDAMYWYRQDPGQGLRLIYYSQIVNDFQKGDIAEGYSVSREKKESFPLTVTSAQKNPTAFYLCASRTTSGTLGEQYFGPGTRLTVT.

The rearrangement uses TRBV15 and TRBJ2-6, with 9 bases aligning to TRBD1. The length of the CDR3 is 22 residues. Germline CDR1 LNHNV, CDR2 YYDKDF (reference sequence). Trimming took 7 bases from V and 1 from J; bases not matched to a gene: 23. The chain's CDR3 is CATISATRGLTGTGSGANVLTF. The CDR3 region has the DNA TGTGCCACCATCTCGGCTACCAGGGGGTTAACCGGGACAGGGTCTGGGGCCAACGTCCTGACTTTC.

The chain is built from TRBV5-4 and TRBJ2-7, with D perhaps TRBD1 or TRBD2 (6 bases each). The CDR3 is 14 residues long. V dropped 0 bases and J dropped 3 bases, with 10 bases sitting between them. Germline V gene sequence: CDR1 SGHNT, CDR2 YYREEE (reference sequence). The CDR3 DNA is TGTGCCAGCAGCTTGGAGGGGGGCTTCTACGAGCAGTACTTC. This encodes CASSLEGGFYEQYF. The full variable domain, in which reference TRBV5-4 and TRBJ2-7 provide the parts outside the CDR3, is ETGVTQSPTHLIKTRGQQVTLRCSSQSGHNTVSWYQQALGQGPQFIFQYYREEENGRGNFPPRFSGLQFPNYSSELNVNALELDDSALYLCASSLEGGFYEQYFGPGTRLTVT.

The chain links TRBV30 to TRBJ1-3; D call uncertain. Germline lookup yields CDR1 GTSNPN and CDR2 SVGIG (reference sequence). V was shortened by 1 base and J by 11 bases, with 18 bases between the two germline ends. CDR3 length equals 14 residues. The DNA for the CDR3 is TGTGCCTGGAGTGCCTCGGACCTCGGATTCGCCATATATTTT. This gives the protein CAWSASDLGFAIYF.

In this sample, this clone turned up a few times. V usage is TRBV19 and J usage is TRBJ1-3; TRBD1 matches at 12 bases. CDR1 is LNHDA, CDR2 SQIVND, per germline (reference sequence). V lost 6 bases to trimming and J lost 0 bases; unmatched junction nucleotides: 9. The CDR3 is 18 amino acids. The CDR3 sequence: CASSSGTGGISSGNTIYF. The CDR3, as DNA: TGTGCCAGTAGCTCCGGGACAGGGGGCATCAGCTCTGGAAACACCATATATTTT.

This clone was seen only a few times. The chain is built from TRBV30 and TRBJ1-5; D may be TRBD1 (6 bases). Germline CDR1 is GTSNPN and CDR2 is SVGIG (reference sequence). The length of the CDR3 is 13 residues. The germline V and J ends were trimmed by 5 bases and 3 bases, with 11 bases remaining between them. The CDR3 loop reads CAWSGGPNQPQHF. CDR3 in DNA: TGTGCCTGGTCCGGGGGCCCCAATCAGCCCCAGCATTTT.

The genes are TRBV10-1 and TRBJ2-7; 7 positions match TRBD2. This CDR3 is built from 14 residues. Germline CDR1 reads WNHNN; CDR2 reads SYGVQD (reference sequence). V dropped 5 bases and J dropped 2; count of bases not matched to a gene: 6. The CDR3 region has the DNA TGCGCCAGCAGTAATAGCGGGCGACCCTACGAGCAGTACTTC. Encoded protein: CASSNSGRPYEQYF.

As concerns this clone: A read error is possible here, since a much larger clone lies one base away. Additional DNA sequences in this sample encode the identical CDR3. CDR3 in amino acids: CASSYRGQQPQHF. In DNA form, the CDR3 reads TGTGCCAGCAGCTACAGGGGGCAGCAGCCCCAGCATTTT. This chain links TRBV7-2 with TRBJ1-5; 9 bases are shared with TRBD1. The CDR3 length is 13 residues. Trimming took 4 bases from V and 7 from J; bases not matched to a gene: 2. Germline V CDR1 and CDR2: SGHTA, FQGNSA.

The chain has TRBV27 and TRBJ2-3; 15 bases agree with TRBD2. Germline assignment: CDR1 MNHEY and CDR2 SMNVEV (reference sequence). With 6 bases clipped from V and 15 bases from J, the junction kept 10 bases outside the gene matches. The CDR3 sequence is 14 residues long. This CDR3 is CASSRTSGGAGIYF. The CDR3, as DNA: TGTGCCAGCAGCAGGACTAGCGGGGGGGCAGGGATCTATTTT.

The chain recombines TRBV10-1 with TRBJ2-7; TRBD1 might be the D (8 bases). V lost 0 bases and J lost 11, with 11 bases in between. The V gene's germline CDR1 is WNHNN and CDR2 SYGVQD (reference sequence). The CDR3 runs to 12 residues. The CDR3: CASSESTGGEYF. DNA for the CDR3: TGCGCCAGCAGTGAGTCAACAGGGGGGGAGTACTTC.

In the case of this clone: At one boundary the junction diverges from the germline segment, which might be a read error. The genes are TRBV7-7 and TRBJ2-1; 11 bases line up with TRBD2. The germline gives CDR1 SSHAT, CDR2 FNYEAQ (reference sequence). This CDR3 spans 17 amino acids. CDR3 region: CASSLLPTSGSYNEQFF. CDR3 nucleotides: TGTGCTAGCAGCTTACTCCCTACTAGCGGGAGTTACAATGAGCAGTTCTTC.

This chain links TRBV19 with TRBJ2-7; D remains unclear. The CDR3 has 11 residues. Looked up from germline, CDR1 is LNHDA and CDR2 is SQIVND (reference sequence). V lost 4 bases, J lost 7 bases, and 8 bases lay in between. In nucleotides, the CDR3 is TGTGCCAGTAGTACCCAGAAGGAGCAGTACTTC. It codes for CASSTQKEQYF.

In regard to this clone: Other DNA sequences in the same sample also yield this CDR3. The chain has TRBV7-8 and TRBJ1-4; D is possibly TRBD1 (6 bases). This CDR3 has 16 residues. Germline V CDR1 and CDR2: SGHVS, FQNEAQ. Trimming removed 2 bases at V and 7 bases at J, with 17 bases between. The chain's CDR3 is CASSLRGQGRGEKLFF. The CDR3 DNA sequence: TGTGCCAGCAGCTTAAGGGGACAAGGGAGAGGTGAAAAACTGTTTTTT.

The CDR3 is CASSLFRGQGLGSPLHF. The CDR3 DNA is TGTGCCAGCAGTTTATTCCGGGGACAGGGATTAGGTTCACCCCTCCACTTT. This sequence joins TRBV28 and TRBJ1-6, with 9 bases aligning to TRBD1. Germline V gives CDR1 MDHEN, CDR2 SYDVKM. The CDR3 covers 17 residues. With 1 base clipped from V and 9 bases from J, the junction kept 10 bases outside the gene matches. The full variable domain, its missing parts supplied by reference TRBV28 and TRBJ1-6, is DVKVTQSSRYLVKRTGEKVFLECVQDMDHENMFWYRQDPGLGLRLIYFSYDVKMKEKGDIPEGYSVSREKKERFSLILESASTNQTSMYLCASSLFRGQGLGSPLHFGNGTRLTVT.